These 19 T cell receptor beta chains came from one sample sequenced in a study of immune cell composition in non-small cell lung cancer. The repertoire was sequenced with immunoSEQ multiplex PCR; TCRdb's copy has only in-frame clones and lacks some. The profile shows about 10,000 clones, 65% to 80% of them singletons. What was sequenced was lung tumor tissue. Every receptor here comes from a human donor with non-small cell lung cancer.

The J gene is TRBJ1-3, the V gene TRBV2; 7 bases align to TRBD1. Germline V CDR1 and CDR2: SNHLY, FYNNEI. This CDR3 region has 17 residues. The V segment lost 5 bases and the J segment 3 bases; nucleotides outside the gene matches: 13. The CDR3: CASSRADREWRGNTIYF. The CDR3 nucleotides read TGTGCCAGCAGTCGAGCCGACAGGGAATGGCGTGGAAACACCATATATTTT. The whole variable domain, remainder taken from reference TRBV2 and TRBJ1-3, is EPEVTQTPSHQVTQMGQEVILRCVPISNHLYFYWYRQILGQKVEFLVSFYNNEISEKSEIFDDQFSVERPDGSNFTLKIRSTKLEDSAMYFCASSRADREWRGNTIYFGEGSWLTVV.

The V gene is TRBV13, the J gene TRBJ2-5, with TRBD1 identical over 8 bases. CDR1 and CDR2 (germline): PRHDT, FYEKMQ (reference sequence). The CDR3 is made up of 15 amino acids. Trimming removed 4 bases from V and 5 bases from J; junction bases left unmatched: 9. The CDR3 protein is CASSSQGARGETQYF. The CDR3 nucleotides are TGTGCCAGCAGCTCTCAGGGGGCGAGAGGGGAGACCCAGTACTTC.

This chain links TRBV28 with TRBJ2-5; weak D call: TRBD2 (7 bases). This CDR3 spans 14 amino acids. The germline V gene encodes CDR1 MDHEN and CDR2 SYDVKM. V was trimmed by 3 bases and J by 5 bases, leaving 13 bases between them. In DNA, the CDR3 is TGTGCCAGCAGTTTGGGGGGGCCTGTTGAGACCCAGTACTTC. Its translation is CASSLGGPVETQYF.

The chain has TRBV19 and TRBJ1-1, with D unresolved. This CDR3 has 14 residues. Germline values: CDR1 LNHDA, CDR2 SQIVND (reference sequence). Trimming pared 7 bases from V and 4 bases from J, leaving 16 bases between. In nucleotides, the CDR3 is TGTGCCAGTAAGGAATTCTCGTTGGTCACTGAAGCTTTCTTT. Translation: CASKEFSLVTEAFF.

This clone has just one count. The rearrangement joins TRBV19 to TRBJ2-1; tentatively, D is TRBD1 (5 bases). Germline assignment: CDR1 LNHDA and CDR2 SQIVND (reference sequence). Between the trimmed V and J ends, which lost 10 bases and 2 bases, there was a span of 12 bases. The CDR3 has 13 amino acids. CDR3 loop: CATLGHAYNEQFF. The CDR3, as DNA: TGTGCCACCCTAGGACACGCCTACAATGAGCAGTTCTTC.

This chain links TRBV6-5 with TRBJ2-7, with 9 positions matching TRBD1. Unmatched junction bases numbered 6, after V lost 4 bases and J lost 2 bases. Germline assignment: CDR1 MNHEY and CDR2 SVGAGI. The CDR3 runs to 15 residues. The CDR3 DNA follows: TGTGCCAGCAGTTCAATAGACAGGGGGGCCTACGAGCAGTACTTC. The encoded protein is CASSSIDRGAYEQYF.

The chain employs TRBV6-6 and TRBJ1-5; a weak D match, TRBD1 (5 bases). The V end lost 0 bases, the J end lost 4 bases, and 10 bases lay between the germline ends. The CDR3 is 15 residues long. Germline V gene data show CDR1 as MNHNY and CDR2 as SVGAGI (reference sequence). DNA for the CDR3: TGTGCCAGCAGTTACTCGATGTGGGGGAATCAGCCCCAGCATTTT. Translation: CASSYSMWGNQPQHF.

This chain connects TRBV7-6 to TRBJ2-7; TRBD1 matches at 10 bases. From germline, CDR1 is SGHVS and CDR2 FNYEAQ. The CDR3 extends over 16 amino acids. V trimming: 5 bases; J trimming: 3 bases; junction bases outside the gene matches: 10. The CDR3, as DNA: TGTGCCAGCAGCCTGGGACAGGGGCAGTTGGGCTACGAGCAGTACTTC. It yields the protein CASSLGQGQLGYEQYF.

V and J are TRBV5-6 and TRBJ1-2; D is uncertain. CDR3 length: 14 amino acids. Deletions cut 1 base from V and 4 bases from J, with 11 bases between. In germline, CDR1 is SGHDT, CDR2 YYEEEE. This chain's CDR3 is CASSLIQAPYGYTF. The CDR3 DNA sequence: TGTGCCAGCAGCTTGATCCAAGCCCCCTATGGCTACACCTTC.

The sample holds one count of this clone. The gene calls are TRBV7-2 and TRBJ2-5; D is undetermined. Trimming shortened V by 4 bases and J by 4 bases, and 16 bases separated the two germline ends. Per the germline V gene, CDR1 is SGHTA and CDR2 is FQGNSA. The CDR3 runs to 15 residues. The CDR3 sequence is CASSSGSPRGETQYF. The CDR3 DNA sequence: TGTGCCAGCAGCTCCGGGTCTCCCCGAGGAGAGACCCAGTACTTC.

The CDR3 is CASSLVEAAPTDTQYF. CDR3 DNA: TGTGCCAGCAGCTTAGTTGAAGCGGCGCCCACAGATACGCAGTATTTT. V gene TRBV11-2 combines with J gene TRBJ2-3; the D gene is possibly TRBD2 (5 bases). This CDR3 has 16 amino acids. Germline CDR1 SGHAT, CDR2 FQNNGV. V gave up 1 base and J gave up 2 bases, with 13 bases separating them.

The V call is TRBV11-2, the J call TRBJ2-7; weak D call: TRBD1 (5 bases). The germline V gene encodes CDR1 SGHAT and CDR2 FQNNGV. The CDR3 length is 16 residues. Deletions cut 4 bases from V and 2 bases from J, with 18 bases between. CDR3 sequence: CASSWALDSRPYEQYF. CDR3 nucleotide sequence: TGTGCCAGCAGCTGGGCCCTTGACAGCAGACCCTACGAGCAGTACTTC.

This chain links TRBV18 with TRBJ2-7, with 7 bases that match TRBD2. Germline V lookup: CDR1 KGHSH, CDR2 LQKENI. V shed 6 bases and J 0 bases; nucleotides not matched to a gene: 8. The CDR3 runs 15 residues. The CDR3 coding sequence is TGTGCCAGCTCGGCCCGTAGGGAGGGCTCCTACGAGCAGTACTTC. Encoded protein: CASSARREGSYEQYF.

The chain joins TRBV6-1 to TRBJ2-5; D is possibly TRBD1 (5 bases). CDR1 MNHNS and CDR2 SASEGT come from the germline V gene. The CDR3 consists of 15 residues. The germline V and J ends were trimmed by 0 bases and 5 bases, with 13 bases remaining between them. CDR3 in DNA: TGTGCCAGCAGTGAAGCAGGGGCGGTCGCGGAGACCCAGTACTTC. Protein product: CASSEAGAVAETQYF.

The chain has TRBV9 and TRBJ2-7; possibly TRBD2 for D (5 bases). V dropped 3 bases and J dropped 3 bases, with 7 bases sitting between them. This CDR3 is built from 12 residues. Germline-derived CDR1 and CDR2 are SGDLS and YYNGEE. The DNA for the CDR3 is TGTGCCAGCAGCGGAGAGGGCTACGAGCAGTACTTC. The encoded protein is CASSGEGYEQYF.

The chain carries TRBV20-1 and TRBJ2-5, with D hard to call. V dropped 4 bases and J dropped 5 bases, with 8 bases sitting between them. Germline-derived CDR1 and CDR2 are DFQATT and SNEGSKA (reference sequence). This CDR3 has 11 amino acids. CDR3 DNA: TGCAGTGCTATTTCTTGGGAGACCCAGTACTTC. This gives the protein CSAISWETQYF.

About this clone itself: Since a far larger clone is one base different, this is likely a read error. Distinct nucleotide sequences in the sample also encode this CDR3. The chain carries TRBV5-4 and TRBJ2-5, with TRBD2 matching over 8 bases. Germline V CDR1 and CDR2: SGHNT, YYREEE (reference sequence). Germline trimming cut 4 bases from V and 2 bases from J; bases unmatched to any gene: 10. This CDR3 is 16 amino acids long. CDR3 DNA: TGTGCCAGCAGCCAAGATTGGCGGGGGGTTCAAGAGACCCAGTACTTC. Translating it yields CASSQDWRGVQETQYF.

This clone was observed a few times. The chain recombines TRBV7-6 with TRBJ2-2, with D uncertain. Deletions cut 5 bases from V and 6 bases from J, with 10 bases between. Germline CDR1 is SGHVS and CDR2 is FNYEAQ. This CDR3 region has 13 residues. The CDR3 nucleotides are TGTGCCAGCAGCGGTGGGGTGGCCGGGGAGCTGTTTTTT. Amino acids: CASSGGVAGELFF.

V is TRBV5-1 and J is TRBJ2-3, with D uncertain. This CDR3 is built from 12 residues. Germline CDR1 and CDR2: SGHRS and YFSETQ. With 4 bases removed from V and 2 bases from J, the gap between germline ends came to 5 bases. The CDR3 reads CASSPNTDTQYF. In nucleotides, the CDR3 is TGCGCCAGCAGCCCAAACACAGATACGCAGTATTTT.